The 24 T cell receptor beta chains below come from one sample, sequenced in a study of T cell clonotyping in hematopoietic cell transplantation. Data came from immunoSEQ multiplex PCR; TCRdb stores just in-frame clones and leaves some out. The profile covers 5,500 to 6,500 clones, with roughly nine tenths appearing a single time and 45% to 60% taken by the ten largest. The sequencing used peripheral blood mononuclear cells, collected 100 days after allogeneic stem cell transplant. Receptors originate from a female patient aged 50-59 years who had an allogeneic stem cell transplant from an unrelated donor, so T cells may come from the graft donor. Some clones in this sample may be carry-over from other donors' samples.

This clone was detected only once. The J gene is TRBJ1-1, the V gene TRBV27; D is unresolved. The V end lost 5 bases, the J end lost 4 bases, and 8 bases lay between the germline ends. Per the germline V gene, CDR1 is MNHEY and CDR2 is SMNVEV (reference sequence). The length of the CDR3 is 12 residues. The CDR3 DNA follows: TGTGCCAGCAGTCAAGGTTCCACTGAAGCTTTCTTT. Its protein is CASSQGSTEAFF.

V gene TRBV9 combines with J gene TRBJ2-7, with D possibly being TRBD1 or TRBD2 (5 bases each). V lost 0 bases to trimming and J lost 4 bases, with 11 bases between them. Germline V gene sequence: CDR1 SGDLS, CDR2 YYNGEE. The CDR3 length is 14 residues. The CDR3 DNA reads as TGTGCCAGCAGCGTAGGGGTAGGGACGTACGAGCAGTACTTC. This sequence encodes CASSVGVGTYEQYF.

This clone was detected only once. This chain links TRBV2 with TRBJ1-1; 8 bases line up with TRBD1. V lost 6 bases to trimming and J lost 5 bases; unmatched junction nucleotides: 8. The CDR3 is 14 amino acids. Germline assignment: CDR1 SNHLY and CDR2 FYNNEI. CDR3 coding DNA: TGTGCCAGCAGACAGGGGGACAGTATGACTGAAGCTTTCTTT. Translation gives CASRQGDSMTEAFF.

The chain employs TRBV4-1 and TRBJ1-2; D unclear. Germline V lookup: CDR1 MGHRA, CDR2 YSYEKL. The CDR3 is made up of 14 amino acids. V lost 0 bases and J lost 4, with 9 bases in between. CDR3 sequence (DNA): TGCGCCAGCAGCCAAGATGGGTTAGGCTATGGCTACACCTTC. This translates into CASSQDGLGYGYTF.

The chain has TRBV27 and TRBJ1-5; TRBD1 is a possible D gene (5 bases). The CDR3 contains 14 residues. V lost 3 bases to trimming and J lost 5 bases, with 11 bases between them. The germline V gene encodes CDR1 MNHEY and CDR2 SMNVEV (reference sequence). CDR3 nucleotides: TGTGCCAGCAGTTTCCGGGGCATCGATCAGCCCCAGCATTTT. Protein: CASSFRGIDQPQHF.

The chain links TRBV7-8 to TRBJ1-2; D gene uncertain. V was clipped by 1 base and J by 4 bases, with 10 bases between them. The CDR3 covers 14 residues. The germline V gene has CDR1 SGHVS and CDR2 FQNEAQ. The CDR3 sequence is CASSLVTEGYGYTF. The CDR3 region has the DNA TGTGCCAGCAGCTTAGTAACTGAGGGCTATGGCTACACCTTC.

The chain is built from TRBV7-9 and TRBJ2-3; D is undetermined. This CDR3 has 11 amino acids. Germline values: CDR1 SEHNR, CDR2 FQNEAQ (reference sequence). V was cut by 5 bases and J by 4 bases, with 4 bases left in between. CDR3 amino acids: CASSLADTQYF. DNA of the CDR3: TGTGCCAGCAGCCTCGCAGATACGCAGTATTTT.

The chain combines TRBV30 with TRBJ2-2, with D hard to call. V was cut by 2 bases and J by 1 base, with 5 bases left in between. The CDR3 extends over 13 amino acids. The germline V gene encodes CDR1 GTSNPN and CDR2 SVGIG (reference sequence). The CDR3 sequence is CAWSRQNTGELFF. The CDR3 coding sequence is TGTGCCTGGAGTAGACAGAACACCGGGGAGCTGTTTTTT.

The chain has TRBV5-4 and TRBJ1-2, with unresolved D. The V gene lost 0 bases and the J gene lost 0 bases, with 3 bases spanning the gap. There are 13 residues in the CDR3. CDR1 is SGHNT and CDR2 is YYREEE in the germline V gene (reference sequence). CDR3: CASSLGTNYGYTF. The CDR3 bases are TGTGCCAGCAGCTTGGGCACTAACTATGGCTACACCTTC.

The rearrangement links TRBV20-1 to TRBJ2-1; 8 nucleotides align to TRBD2. V was pared by 5 bases and J by 10 bases, with 1 base of the junction left unmatched. Per the germline V gene, CDR1 is DFQATT and CDR2 is SNEGSKA (reference sequence). The CDR3 has 10 amino acids. CDR3 DNA sequence: TGCAGTGCTGCGGGGGGAGAGCAGTTCTTC. Translation: CSAAGGEQFF.

The genes are TRBV6-6 and TRBJ1-1; no firm D call. Germline-derived CDR1 and CDR2 are MNHNY and SVGAGI (reference sequence). V shed 0 bases and J shed 7 bases, with 3 bases lying between them. This CDR3 region has 11 residues. In DNA form, the CDR3 reads TGTGCCAGCAGTTACTCAAGTGAAGCTTTCTTT. Protein: CASSYSSEAFF.

The chain is built from TRBV7-2 and TRBJ1-5; TRBD1 matches 7 bases. This CDR3 comprises 14 residues. The V gene's germline CDR1 is SGHTA and CDR2 FQGNSA. With V trimmed by 5 bases and J by 2 bases, 3 bases remained unmatched. CDR3 DNA sequence: TGTGCCAGCAGCCCTGGACAGGGCAATCAGCCCCAGCATTTT. Translated: CASSPGQGNQPQHF. Complete variable domain (other parts from reference TRBV7-2 and TRBJ1-5): GAGVSQSPSNKVTEKGKDVELRCDPISGHTALYWYRQSLGQGLEFLIYFQGNSAPDKSGLPSDRFSAERTGGSVSTLTIQRTQQEDSAVYLCASSPGQGNQPQHFGDGTRLSIL.

V and J are TRBV6-6 and TRBJ1-2; 8 bases are a match to TRBD1. J lost 4 bases, V lost 11 bases, and 6 bases had no gene match. Germline V gives CDR1 MNHNY, CDR2 SVGAGI (reference sequence). The CDR3 sequence is 12 residues long. The CDR3 DNA is TGTGCCTGTGGACAGGGAGCCTATGGCTACACCTTC. Its translation is CACGQGAYGYTF.

This chain joins TRBV5-1 and TRBJ2-5; unclear D gene. This CDR3 is 15 amino acids long. Looked up from germline, CDR1 is SGHRS and CDR2 is YFSETQ. Trimming cost V 3 bases and J 5 bases, with 17 bases left between them. The CDR3 sequence is CASSSSDGPGETQYF. In DNA form, the CDR3 reads TGCGCCAGCAGCTCTTCCGACGGGCCGGGCGAGACCCAGTACTTC.

The count of this clone is one. The chain is built from TRBV7-9 and TRBJ1-4; D remains unclear. This CDR3 is built from 11 residues. CDR1 and CDR2 (germline): SEHNR, FQNEAQ (reference sequence). Trimming pared 5 bases from V and 8 bases from J, leaving 6 bases between. This chain's CDR3 is CASSPNEKLFF. The CDR3 DNA is TGTGCCAGCAGCCCGAACGAAAAACTGTTTTTT.

The rearrangement joins TRBV25-1 to TRBJ2-2; a possible D gene is TRBD2 (5 bases). CDR3 length equals 14 residues. Per the germline V gene, CDR1 is MGHDK and CDR2 is SYGVNS. V was cut by 2 bases and J by 13 bases, with 17 bases left in between. In nucleotides, the CDR3 is TGTGCCAGCAGTGAAAGCGGTTCTCCGGACGGGCTGTTTTTT. This encodes CASSESGSPDGLFF.

The V gene is TRBV6-6, the J gene TRBJ1-4, with D hard to call. The CDR3 is 14 residues long. Trimming removed 6 bases at V and 0 bases at J, with 8 bases between. Germline loops: CDR1 MNHNY, CDR2 SVGAGI (reference sequence). CDR3 DNA: TGTGCCAGCAGAGCGAGCGCAACTAATGAAAAACTGTTTTTT. Its translation: CASRASATNEKLFF.

The chain has TRBV6-6 and TRBJ2-7, with D possibly being TRBD2 (6 bases). The CDR3 spans 14 residues. Trimming stripped 0 bases from V and 7 bases from J, with 13 bases between. Germline loops: CDR1 MNHNY, CDR2 SVGAGI (reference sequence). This CDR3 is CASSYSGEGGEQYF. CDR3 DNA sequence: TGTGCCAGCAGTTACTCAGGAGAGGGAGGAGAGCAGTACTTC.

This rearrangement joins TRBV19 to TRBJ1-2; tentative D call: TRBD1 (5 bases). Per germline, CDR1 LNHDA and CDR2 SQIVND (reference sequence). V lost 1 base and J lost 0, with 6 bases in between. The CDR3 sequence is 14 residues long. The CDR3 DNA follows: TGTGCCAGTAGTATAGCGGGGGCTAACTATGGCTACACCTTC. It translates to CASSIAGANYGYTF.

The gene calls are TRBV5-4 and TRBJ1-2, with D unclear. Between the trimmed V and J ends, which lost 4 bases and 0 bases, there was a span of 10 bases. The length of the CDR3 is 14 residues. The germline V gene encodes CDR1 SGHNT and CDR2 YYREEE (reference sequence). This chain's CDR3 is CASSPVGANYGYTF. CDR3 in DNA: TGTGCCAGCAGCCCGGTCGGGGCTAACTATGGCTACACCTTC.

The chain is built from TRBV12-2 and TRBJ1-2; the D call in the table, TRBD1, was not verified against the DNA. TRBV12-2 is marked as a pseudogene. CDR3 length equals 17 residues. CDR3 in amino acids: CASRLWPPTGEGDGYTF. CDR3 nucleotide sequence: TGTGCAAGTCGCTTATGGCCTCCGACAGGGGAGGGAGATGGCTACACCTTC.

The V and J genes are TRBV11-2 and TRBJ2-7; D is perhaps TRBD2 (6 bases). Trimming pared 5 bases from V and 3 bases from J, leaving 23 bases between. The CDR3 is 17 amino acids. Germline assignment: CDR1 SGHAT and CDR2 FQNNGV. The chain's CDR3 is CASSDPAPPRGLYEQYF. The CDR3 coding sequence is TGTGCCAGCAGCGACCCCGCCCCCCCGCGGGGCCTCTACGAGCAGTACTTC.

A single count supports this clone. The V and J genes are TRBV7-2 and TRBJ1-2; D not resolved. Germline CDR1 SGHTA, CDR2 FQGNSA. The CDR3 is made up of 14 amino acids. Trimming removed 1 base from V and 7 bases from J, with 13 bases in between. The CDR3 nucleotides read TGTGCCAGCAGCTTAGGGCTTGGTCGGGGTGGCTACACCTTC. This gives the protein CASSLGLGRGGYTF.

The chain joins TRBV6-6 to TRBJ1-1; 10 bases fit TRBD1. V was clipped by 7 bases and J by 12 bases; unmatched bases: 14. Germline CDR1 is MNHNY and CDR2 is SVGAGI (reference sequence). The length of the CDR3 is 14 residues. Written as DNA, the CDR3 is TGTGCCAGCACCACAACCGGAGGGGACAGGGGACCTTTCTTT. It yields the protein CASTTTGGDRGPFF.